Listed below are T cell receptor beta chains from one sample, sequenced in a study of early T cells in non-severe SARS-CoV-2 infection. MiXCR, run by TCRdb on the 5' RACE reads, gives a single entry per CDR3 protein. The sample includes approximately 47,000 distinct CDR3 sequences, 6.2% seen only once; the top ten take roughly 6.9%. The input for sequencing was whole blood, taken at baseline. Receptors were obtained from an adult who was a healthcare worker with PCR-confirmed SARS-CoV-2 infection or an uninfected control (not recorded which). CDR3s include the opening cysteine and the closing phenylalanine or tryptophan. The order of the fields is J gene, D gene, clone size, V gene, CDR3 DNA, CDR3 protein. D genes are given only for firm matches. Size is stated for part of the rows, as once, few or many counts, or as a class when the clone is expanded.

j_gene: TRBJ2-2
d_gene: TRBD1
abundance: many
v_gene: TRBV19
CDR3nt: TGTGCCAGTTTCCCTTTGGTCGGACAGGGGAGGACCTTAAACACCGGGGAGCTGTTTTTT
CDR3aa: CASFPLVGQGRTLNTGELFF

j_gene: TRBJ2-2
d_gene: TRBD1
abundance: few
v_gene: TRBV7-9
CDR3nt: TGTGCCAGCAGCTTACTCACAGGGGACACCGGGGAGCTGTTTTTT
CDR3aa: CASSLLTGDTGELFF

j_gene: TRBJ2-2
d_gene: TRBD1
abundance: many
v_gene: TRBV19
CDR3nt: TGTGCCAGTAACCCCGACAGGGATAACACCGGGGAGCTGTTTTTT
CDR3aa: CASNPDRDNTGELFF

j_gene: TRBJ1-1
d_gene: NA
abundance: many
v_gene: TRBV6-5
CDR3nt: TGTGCCAGCAGTCTCGGGGGAGGGGGCACTGAAGCTTTCTTT
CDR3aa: CASSLGGGGTEAFF

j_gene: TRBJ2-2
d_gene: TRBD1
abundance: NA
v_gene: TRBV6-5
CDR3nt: TGTGCCAGCAGTTCCGATACCGGGACAGGGCGGGACCGGGAGCTGTTTTTT
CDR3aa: CASSSDTGTGRDRELFF

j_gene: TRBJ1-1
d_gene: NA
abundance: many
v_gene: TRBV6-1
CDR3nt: TGTGCCAGCAGTGAAAGGCCGGTTAGGTTGAACACTGAAGCTTTCTTT
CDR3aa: CASSERPVRLNTEAFF

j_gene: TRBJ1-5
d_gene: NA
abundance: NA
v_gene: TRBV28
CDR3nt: TGTGCCAGCAGTTTCTCGGTCAATCAGCCCCAGCATTTT
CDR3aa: CASSFSVNQPQHF

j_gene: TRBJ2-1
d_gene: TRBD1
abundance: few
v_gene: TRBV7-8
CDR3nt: TGTGCCAGCAGCCCATCAGGGGGCCGTACCTACAATGAGCAGTTCTTC
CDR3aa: CASSPSGGRTYNEQFF

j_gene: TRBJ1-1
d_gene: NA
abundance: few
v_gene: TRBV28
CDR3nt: TGTGCCAGCAGTCCGCGAAGAGGGGGGAGGACTGAAGCTTTCTTT
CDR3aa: CASSPRRGGRTEAFF

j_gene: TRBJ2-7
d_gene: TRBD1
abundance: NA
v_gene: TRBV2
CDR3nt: TGTGCCAGCAGCCCTGACAGGGGCGGGCAGTACTTC
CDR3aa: CASSPDRGGQYF

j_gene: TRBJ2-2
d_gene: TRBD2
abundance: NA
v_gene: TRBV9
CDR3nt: TGTGCCAGCAGCTCAAGACTAGCGGGAGGGCCCGGGGAGCTGTTTTTT
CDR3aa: CASSSRLAGGPGELFF

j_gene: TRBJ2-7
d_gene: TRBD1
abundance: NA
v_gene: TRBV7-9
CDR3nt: TGTGCCAGCAGCTTTGGCTTAGCGACAGGGGTCGACGAGCAGTACTTC
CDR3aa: CASSFGLATGVDEQYF

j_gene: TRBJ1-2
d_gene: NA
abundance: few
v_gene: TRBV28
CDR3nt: TGTGCCAGCTTTTCCCCGGGGAACGCTAACTATGGCTACACCTTC
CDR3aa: CASFSPGNANYGYTF

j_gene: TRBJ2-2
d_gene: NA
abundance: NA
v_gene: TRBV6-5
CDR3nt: TGTGCCAGCAGACGCCCCAGGGCGAACACCGGGGAGCTGTTTTTT
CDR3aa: CASRRPRANTGELFF

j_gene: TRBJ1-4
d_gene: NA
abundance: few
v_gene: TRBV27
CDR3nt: TGTGCCAGCAGCCCTCCCCTTCGGGAAAAACTGTTTTTT
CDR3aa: CASSPPLREKLFF

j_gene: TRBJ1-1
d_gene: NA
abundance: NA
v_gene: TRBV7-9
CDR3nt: TGTGCCAGCCTTCAGGGTATGGGTGAAGCTTTCTTT
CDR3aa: CASLQGMGEAFF

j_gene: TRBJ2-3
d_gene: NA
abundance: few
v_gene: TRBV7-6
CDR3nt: TGTGCCAGCAATGGGGGGGCAGGGGCCACAGATACGCAGTATTTT
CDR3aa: CASNGGAGATDTQYF

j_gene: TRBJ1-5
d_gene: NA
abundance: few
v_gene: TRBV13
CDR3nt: TGTGCCAGCAGCTTAGGCCAGGGTAGCAATCAGCCCCAGCATTTT
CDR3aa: CASSLGQGSNQPQHF

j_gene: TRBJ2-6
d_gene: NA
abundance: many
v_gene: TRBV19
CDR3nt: TGTGCCAGTAGTAAGGACGGCTCTGGGGCCAACGTCCTGACTTTC
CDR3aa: CASSKDGSGANVLTF

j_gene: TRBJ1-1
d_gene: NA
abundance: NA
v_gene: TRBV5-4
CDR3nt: TGTGCCAGCAGCCTTCACTTACCGAACACTGAAGCTTTCTTT
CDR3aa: CASSLHLPNTEAFF

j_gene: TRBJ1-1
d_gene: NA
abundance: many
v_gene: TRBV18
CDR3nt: TGTGCCAGCTCACCACAACCCCGTATGAACACTGAAGCTTTCTTT
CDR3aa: CASSPQPRMNTEAFF

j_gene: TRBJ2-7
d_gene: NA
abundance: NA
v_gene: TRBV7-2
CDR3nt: TGTGCCAGCAGCTTCGGAAGGGCCTACGAGCAGTACTTC
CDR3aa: CASSFGRAYEQYF

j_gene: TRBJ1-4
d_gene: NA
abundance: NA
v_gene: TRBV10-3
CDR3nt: TGTGCCATCAGTGAACAGACGGTAGCAACTAATGAAAAACTGTTTTTT
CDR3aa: CAISEQTVATNEKLFF

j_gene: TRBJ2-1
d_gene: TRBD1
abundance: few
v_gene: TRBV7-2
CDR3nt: TGTGCCAGCAGCCAACGGACAGGGGTCCGAGAGTTCTTC
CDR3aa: CASSQRTGVREFF

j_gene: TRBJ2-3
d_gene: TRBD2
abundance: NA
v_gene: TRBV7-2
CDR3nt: TGTGCCAGCAGCTTAGTCCTAGCGGGAGGCCCCACAGATACGCAGTATTTT
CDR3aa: CASSLVLAGGPTDTQYF

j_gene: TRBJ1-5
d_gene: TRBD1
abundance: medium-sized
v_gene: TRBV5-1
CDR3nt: TGCGCCAGCAGCTTGGGGGGACAGGACAATCAGCCCCAGCATTTT
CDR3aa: CASSLGGQDNQPQHF

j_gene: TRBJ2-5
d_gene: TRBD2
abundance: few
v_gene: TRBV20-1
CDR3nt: TGCAGTGCAATAGCGGGAGGGATCGAGACCCAGTACTTC
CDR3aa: CSAIAGGIETQYF

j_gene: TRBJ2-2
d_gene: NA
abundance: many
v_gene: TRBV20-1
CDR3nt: TGCAGTGCTAGAGTAGGTCTACCCAACACCGGGGAGCTGTTTTTT
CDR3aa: CSARVGLPNTGELFF